The clone carrying this TCR beta chain was seen ten or more times. Its antigen is not known. TCRdb reprocessed the 5' RACE reads via MiXCR and lists one record per CDR3 protein. This sample has approximately 40,000 distinct CDR3 sequences; around a fifth occur once, and the top ten carry about 4.5%. The record originates from a study of neurological immune-mediated disorders. The germline CDR1 and CDR2 sequences are SQVTM and ANQGSEA. Trimming removed 4 bases at V and 2 bases at J, with 9 bases between. CDR3 length equals 13 residues. Time point reported: technical triplicate 3. Regarding the study as a whole: The absence of any CDR3 amino acid sequence shared by expanded clones across subjects suggests that repertoires were private in all groups.

The receptor's source is a man between 60 and 70 years old with HTLV-1-associated myelopathy (HAM/TSP). Source material: PBMCs. The J gene is TRBJ1-5, the V gene TRBV29-1; D might be TRBD1 (5 bases). CDR3 sequence: CSVARDGNQPQHF. CDR3 nucleotide sequence: TGCAGCGTTGCCCGGGACGGCAATCAGCCCCAGCATTTT.